Included here is one TCR beta chain sequence, with context. The antigen remains unidentified. This CDR3 spans 13 amino acids. CDR1 and CDR2 from the germline V gene are SGHRS and YFSETQ. Trimming took 10 bases from V and 5 from J; bases not matched to a gene: 7. The sample comes from a study of radiotherapy plus CTLA-4 blockade in lung cancer. Study-level background: Patients showed objective responses in 15% to 20% of cases, and disease control was achieved by over 25%. Whole-study results and caveats: Reportedly, early blood T cell clone dynamics best predicted response, with interferon-beta.

This table comes from immunoSEQ multiplex PCR, and its TCRdb copy is limited to in-frame clones, with some not included. Among some 64,000 clones listed, approximately 79% were seen once. The source material was peripheral blood, sampled from a patient treated with radiotherapy plus ipilimumab. The sequence was obtained from a human donor with non-small cell lung cancer whose response to radiotherapy plus ipilimumab could not be evaluated. Some clones in this sample may be carry-over from other donors' samples. The V call is TRBV5-1, the J call TRBJ2-5; 11 positions match TRBD1. CDR3 sequence: CASRTGGLETQYF. The CDR3 nucleotides are TGCGCCTCCCGGACAGGGGGCCTGGAGACCCAGTACTTC.